These T cell receptor beta chains were read from a single sample in a study of blood T cell repertoires in COVID-19. Profiled with immunoSEQ multiplex PCR; TCRdb holds only in-frame clones, not every one. The top ten hold 0.6% to 1% of the sample, which has approximately 210,000 clones, about nine tenths seen once. The sequencing input was peripheral blood. The receptors come from a woman in her 70s with acute or convalescent COVID-19. Both conserved end residues are part of each CDR3. Each record gives: clone size, V gene, D gene, J gene, CDR3 protein, CDR3 DNA. D genes are given only for firm matches. Rows give clone size only sometimes, using once, few, many, or a class for an expanded clone.

>.|TRBV19|TRBD1|TRBJ1-5
CASTDRAARNQPQHF
TGTGCCAGTACGGACAGGGCCGCCAGAAATCAGCCCCAGCATTTT
>few|TRBV6-1|.|TRBJ2-4
CASSDRDSRDIQYF
TGTGCCAGCAGTGACCGGGACTCGAGGGACATTCAGTACTTC
>.|TRBV18|.|TRBJ2-4
CASSPSGSKNIQYF
TGTGCCAGCTCACCAAGCGGATCCAAAAACATTCAGTACTTC
>.|TRBV11-3|TRBD2|TRBJ2-7
CASSRRLAGLDEQYF
TGTGCCAGCAGCCGAAGACTAGCGGGCTTGGACGAGCAGTACTTC
>.|TRBV9|TRBD1|TRBJ1-4
CASSPGTADEKLFF
TGTGCCAGCAGCCCCGGGACAGCGGATGAAAAACTGTTTTTT
>.|TRBV9|.|TRBJ2-1
CASSVLYYNEQFF
TGTGCCAGCAGCGTTCTCTATTACAATGAGCAGTTCTTC
>once|TRBV7-6|TRBD2|TRBJ2-1
CASSLGIAGVYNEQFF
TGTGCCAGCAGCTTAGGGATAGCGGGGGTATACAATGAGCAGTTCTTC
>.|TRBV19|.|TRBJ1-1
CASSIGEGGAFF
TGTGCCAGTAGTATAGGTGAGGGGGGGGCTTTCTTT
>.|TRBV7-2|TRBD1|TRBJ1-3
CASSFTGTATGNTIYF
TGTGCCAGCAGCTTCACCGGGACAGCAACTGGAAACACCATATATTTT
>once|TRBV3-1/TRBV3-2|TRBD2|TRBJ2-2
CASSLGLAGATNTGELFF
TGTGCCAGCAGCCTGGGACTAGCGGGGGCCACGAACACCGGGGAGCTGTTTTTT
>.|TRBV6-5|TRBD1|TRBJ2-2
CASSYGTGNTGELFF
TGTGCCAGCAGTTACGGGACAGGGAACACCGGGGAGCTGTTTTTT
>few|TRBV25-1|TRBD1|TRBJ1-2
CASSETSRTGNYGYTF
TGTGCCAGCAGTGAAACCTCTCGGACAGGGAACTATGGCTACACCTTC
>.|TRBV18|.|TRBJ2-1
CASSPGEGQAFAYNEQFF
TGTGCCAGCTCACCAGGGGAGGGACAGGCTTTTGCTTACAATGAGCAGTTCTTC
>.|TRBV5-4|.|TRBJ2-3
CASSLNGERSGTQYF
TGTGCCAGCAGCTTGAATGGGGAGCGAAGTGGTACGCAGTATTTT
>once|TRBV5-4|TRBD2|TRBJ2-3
CASSLGTSARMDTQYF
TGTGCCAGCAGCTTGGGGACTAGCGCCCGAATGGATACGCAGTATTTT
>.|TRBV7-9|TRBD1|TRBJ1-1
CASSYTGANTEAFF
TGTGCCAGCAGCTATACAGGGGCCAACACTGAAGCTTTCTTT
>.|TRBV2|TRBD1|TRBJ2-7
CASRRQGAYEQYF
TGTGCCAGCAGGAGACAGGGGGCGTACGAGCAGTACTTC
>few|TRBV19|.|TRBJ2-1
CASSKRPLGGYNEQFF
TGTGCCAGTAGTAAGCGTCCTTTAGGAGGCTACAATGAGCAGTTCTTC